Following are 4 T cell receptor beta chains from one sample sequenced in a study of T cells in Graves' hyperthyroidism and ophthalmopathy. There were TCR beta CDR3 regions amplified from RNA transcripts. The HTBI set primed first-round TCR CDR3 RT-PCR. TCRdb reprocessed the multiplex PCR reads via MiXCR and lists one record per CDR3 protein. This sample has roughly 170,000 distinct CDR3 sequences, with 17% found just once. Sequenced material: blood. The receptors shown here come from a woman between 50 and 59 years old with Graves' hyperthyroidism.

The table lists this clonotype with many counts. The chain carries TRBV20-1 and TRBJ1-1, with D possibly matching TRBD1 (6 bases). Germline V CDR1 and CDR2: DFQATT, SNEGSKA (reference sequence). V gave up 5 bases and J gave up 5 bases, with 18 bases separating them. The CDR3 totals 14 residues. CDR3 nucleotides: TGCAGTGCTCCCGGCCGGGGGAGGGGGACTGAAGCTTTCTTT. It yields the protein CSAPGRGRGTEAFF.

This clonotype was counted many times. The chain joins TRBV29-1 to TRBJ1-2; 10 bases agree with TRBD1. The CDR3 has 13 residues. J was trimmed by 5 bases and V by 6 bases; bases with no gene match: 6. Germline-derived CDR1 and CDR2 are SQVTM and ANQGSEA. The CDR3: CSVARTGGYGYTF. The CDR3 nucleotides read TGCAGCGTCGCCCGGACAGGGGGTTATGGCTACACCTTC.

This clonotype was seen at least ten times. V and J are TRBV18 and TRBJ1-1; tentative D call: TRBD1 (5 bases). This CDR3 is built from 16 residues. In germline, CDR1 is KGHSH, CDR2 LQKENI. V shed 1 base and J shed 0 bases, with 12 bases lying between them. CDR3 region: CASSPLQGGMNTEAFF. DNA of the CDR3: TGTGCCAGCTCACCACTGCAGGGCGGGATGAACACTGAAGCTTTCTTT.

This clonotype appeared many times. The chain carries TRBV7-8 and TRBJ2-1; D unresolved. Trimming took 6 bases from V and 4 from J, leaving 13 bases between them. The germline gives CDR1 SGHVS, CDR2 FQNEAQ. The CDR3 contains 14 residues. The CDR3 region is CASRSDSAYNEQFF. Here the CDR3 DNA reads TGTGCCAGCAGATCTGACTCAGCTTACAATGAGCAGTTCTTC.